This entry concerns a single T cell receptor (beta chain). No antigen is known for it. These data originate in a study of cytomegalovirus exposure and HLA in healthy donors. Study-wide findings and caveats: Most observed TCR sequences were rare, whereas some public TCRs were detected in many donors. Cytomegalovirus-associated TCR beta chains were listed, numbering some 170.

The PCR made use of 60 Vbeta and 13 Jbeta primers. TCRdb's copy holds only in-frame clones and misses some; the assay was immunoSEQ multiplex PCR. This table holds 130,000 to 150,000 clones, roughly 80% found once. V lost 4 bases to trimming and J lost 6 bases; unmatched junction nucleotides: 7. The CDR3 runs to 15 residues. CDR1 LNHDA and CDR2 SQIVND come from the germline V gene (reference sequence). Everyone who donated was a healthy bone marrow donor. The sequencing input was PBMCs. This chain uses TRBV19 with TRBJ2-1; TRBD1 agrees at 9 bases. The source is a man aged 35-49 years in good health and CMV-seropositive. CDR3 nucleotide sequence: TGTGCCAGTAGTAGAGCCCGGGACAGGGTCAATGAGCAGTTCTTC. Protein sequence: CASSRARDRVNEQFF.